One TCR beta chain is described in this entry. Its antigen is not known. This entry comes from a study of T cell responses to AZD1222 COVID-19 vaccine. Study results and caveats: Only six or seven AZD1222 recipients tested seropositive at baseline.

The CDR3 totals 15 residues. CDR1 is SGDLS and CDR2 is YYNGEE in the germline V gene. Trimming cost V 3 bases and J 0 bases, with 13 bases left between them. The assay was immunoSEQ multiplex PCR, and TCRdb's table has in-frame clones only and misses some. The data contain about 46,000 clones, about 90% of them singletons. This TCR came from an adult who received the AZD1222 COVID-19 vaccine. The source material was peripheral blood, sampled 28 days after the second AZD1222 dose. The chain uses TRBV9 and TRBJ2-7; D may be TRBD1 (5 bases). The chain's CDR3 is CASSAIPGASYEQYF. The CDR3, as DNA: TGTGCCAGCAGCGCGATCCCTGGGGCCTCCTACGAGCAGTACTTC.